This is a list of T cell receptor beta chains from one sample in a study of beta chain features in type 1 diabetes. Sequencing was performed with immunoSEQ multiplex PCR; in TCRdb, only in-frame clones are kept and a portion is missing. The sample includes 130,000 to 150,000 clones, 10% of them seen just once. The sample taken for sequencing was naive CD4+ T cells from blood. Receptors originate from a man between 18 and 29 years old in good health. CDR3s include the opening cysteine and the closing phenylalanine or tryptophan. A D gene is named only where the DNA matches it firmly. Rows may omit the clone size; those that give it use once, few, many or a size class.

j_call v_call d_call clone_size cdr3_nt cdr3_aa
TRBJ2-3 TRBV7-2 TRBD2 many TGTGCCAGCAGGAGGACTAGCGAGGCAGATACGCAGTATTTT CASRRTSEADTQYF
TRBJ1-5 TRBV10-3 TRBD1 few TGTGATTATCCAGGGGGGTATTTCGGTCAGCCCCAGCATTTT CDYPGGYFGQPQHF
TRBJ2-7 TRBV25-1 TRBD1 NA TGTGCCAGCAGTGAAGGCTGGGGACAGGGTTCCTACGAGCAGTACTTC CASSEGWGQGSYEQYF
TRBJ2-2 TRBV6-5 NA few TGTGCCAGCAGCCCTACAGGGAACACCGGGGAGCTGTTTTTT CASSPTGNTGELFF
TRBJ1-6 TRBV4-1 NA few TGCGCCAGCAGCCAAGGACATGGCTATAATTCACCCCTCCACTTT CASSQGHGYNSPLHF
TRBJ2-7 TRBV9 NA few TGTGCCAGCAGCGCGGACAGCTACTCCTACGAGCAGTACTTC CASSADSYSYEQYF
TRBJ2-7 TRBV5-6 TRBD1 NA TGTGCCAGCAGCTCCTCCCAGGGGGCGACCTACGAGCAGTACTTC CASSSSQGATYEQYF
TRBJ1-2 TRBV4-3 NA few TGCGCCAGCAGCCAAGGGGGTCAGGGGAACTATGGCTACACCTTC CASSQGGQGNYGYTF
TRBJ1-2 TRBV18 TRBD1 few TGTGCCAGCTCACCAACAGGGGAAAACTATGGCTACACCTTC CASSPTGENYGYTF
TRBJ2-3 TRBV6-1 TRBD1 NA TGTGCCAGCATCCTCGGACAGGGTGGTTCAGATACGCAGTATTTT CASILGQGGSDTQYF
TRBJ1-1 TRBV27 TRBD1 many TGTGCCAGCACCAAGACAGGGCTCACTGAAGCTTTCTTT CASTKTGLTEAFF
TRBJ2-7 TRBV5-1 NA NA TGCGCCAGCAGCTTAGCGTCCCACTACGAGCAGTACTTC CASSLASHYEQYF
TRBJ2-5 TRBV9 TRBD2 few TGTGCCAGCAGCGTCGTAGCGGGGGGATGGGAGACCCAGTACTTC CASSVVAGGWETQYF
TRBJ1-2 TRBV25-1 TRBD1 few TGTGCCAGCAGTGAATCCCCTGGGCAGGGGGCGAACTATGGCTACACCTTC CASSESPGQGANYGYTF
TRBJ2-7 TRBV7-9 NA many TGTGCCAGCAGCGCCCATGGACAGTACGAGCAGTACTTC CASSAHGQYEQYF
TRBJ2-3 TRBV19 TRBD2 NA TGTGCCAGTAGTATTCTGGCTAGCGGGGGCGATACGCAGTATTTT CASSILASGGDTQYF
TRBJ1-2 TRBV29-1 TRBD1 NA TGCAGCGTGCAACAGGGGTATGGCTACACCTTC CSVQQGYGYTF
TRBJ2-5 TRBV5-4 TRBD1 many TGTGCCAGCAGCGGGACAGGGGCATTGTCAGAGACCCAGTACTTC CASSGTGALSETQYF
TRBJ1-2 TRBV5-4 NA few TGTGCCAGCAGCCAGGGGCTCCAGGAGGGCTACACCTTC CASSQGLQEGYTF
TRBJ2-1 TRBV30 TRBD2 NA TGTGCCTGGAGTTTAGGGGCGGGGGGGTCTTCCTACAATGAGCAGTTCTTC CAWSLGAGGSSYNEQFF
TRBJ1-2 TRBV5-1 NA NA TGCGCCAGCAGCTTGGTGGCCTTTACTAACTATGGCTACACCTTC CASSLVAFTNYGYTF
TRBJ1-5 TRBV4-1 TRBD1 many TGCGCCAGCAGCCAAGCCCCGGGACAGGGGGATCAGCCCCAGCATTTT CASSQAPGQGDQPQHF
TRBJ1-5 TRBV30 TRBD1 NA TGTGCCTGGGGCGACAGGGGCGGGCAGCCCCAGCATTTT CAWGDRGGQPQHF
TRBJ2-7 TRBV28 NA few TGTGCCAGCACGAAAGGGGGTACATCCTACGAGCAGTACTTC CASTKGGTSYEQYF
TRBJ2-5 TRBV19 TRBD1 few TGTGCCAGTAGCTCGACAGGGTGGAAGGAGACCCAGTACTTC CASSSTGWKETQYF
TRBJ2-5 TRBV5-1 TRBD1 NA TGCGCCAGCAGCTCACAGGGGCCCCAAGAGACCCAGTACTTC CASSSQGPQETQYF
TRBJ2-7 TRBV5-4 NA NA TGTGCCAGCAGACCCAATGATCCGGGAGAGCAGTACTTC CASRPNDPGEQYF
TRBJ1-2 TRBV7-2 NA NA TGTGCCAGCAGCTTATCCCAGGGCGGTGGCTACACCTTC CASSLSQGGGYTF
TRBJ2-7 TRBV10-3 NA NA TGTGCCATCAGTAGACAATCCTACGAGCAGTACTTC CAISRQSYEQYF
TRBJ1-6 TRBV2 NA few TGTGCCAGCAGCGATACCGGGAGCGGTTCACCCCTCCACTTT CASSDTGSGSPLHF
TRBJ2-1 TRBV5-4 NA NA TGTGCCAGCAGCGTTGGGGGCCCAACTTACAATGAGCAGTTCTTC CASSVGGPTYNEQFF
TRBJ1-3 TRBV2 TRBD1 NA TGTGCCAGCACTCACAGGGGCTCTGGAAACACCATATATTTT CASTHRGSGNTIYF
TRBJ2-5 TRBV7-8 TRBD2 NA TGTGCCAGCAGCTTAGCACTAGCGGAGACCCAGTACTTC CASSLALAETQYF
TRBJ2-7 TRBV5-1 NA few TGCGCCAGCAGCTCCCAGGCCTACGAGCAGTACTTC CASSSQAYEQYF
TRBJ2-2 TRBV9 NA NA TGTGCCAGCAGCGTAGATCAGGGTTACACCGGGGAGCTGTTTTTT CASSVDQGYTGELFF
TRBJ2-1 TRBV20-1 NA NA TGCAGTGCTAGCGGCAGGCGGGAAAAGTTCTTC CSASGRREKFF
TRBJ2-7 TRBV6-1 NA NA TGTGCCAGCAGTGAAAAGACAGGCCAGTACTTC CASSEKTGQYF
TRBJ2-1 TRBV6-5 TRBD2 few TGTGCCAGCAAGCGGGGGCCCGTGGGGGATGAGCAGTTCTTC CASKRGPVGDEQFF
TRBJ2-2 TRBV7-9 NA NA TGTGCCAGCAACTTACAGAACACCGGGGAGCTGTTTTTT CASNLQNTGELFF
TRBJ1-2 TRBV2 TRBD1 few TGTGCCAGCAGCGGACAGGGTGGCAACTATGGCTACACCTTC CASSGQGGNYGYTF
TRBJ2-5 TRBV4-2 NA many TGTGCCAGCAGCCAAGGATACGGGTCGGAGACCCAGTACTTC CASSQGYGSETQYF
TRBJ2-1 TRBV7-2 TRBD2 NA TGTGCCAGCAGCTTCTTAGCGGGGGGGCTTGTCGAGCAGTTCTTC CASSFLAGGLVEQFF